The 21 T cell receptor beta chains below all came from one sample that was sequenced in a study of CD8 T cells in Susac syndrome. Reverse transcription of roughly 0.5 to 1 ug RNA used random hexamers. TCRdb re-called the immunoSEQ multiplex PCR reads through MiXCR, storing one row per CDR3 protein. The table includes tens of thousands of distinct CDR3 sequences, roughly 94% detected once. The sequencing input was CD4+ T cells from PBMCs. Receptors were obtained from a human donor with Susac syndrome.

The DNA of the CDR3 is TGCAGTGCTAGATCCCAGGGGACCCAGTACTTC. This translates into CSARSQGTQYF. This chain links TRBV20-1 with TRBJ2-5; maybe TRBD1 (5 bases). The ends were cut back, 2 bases at V and 7 bases at J, with 8 bases in the middle. Germline CDR1 is DFQATT and CDR2 is SNEGSKA (reference sequence). CDR3 length equals 11 residues.

The chain's CDR3 is CASSHSGGMYTQYF. DNA of the CDR3: TGCGCCAGCAGCCATAGTGGGGGGATGTATACGCAGTATTTT. V gene TRBV4-3 combines with J gene TRBJ2-3; perhaps TRBD2 as D (6 bases). V lost 3 bases and J lost 7, with 14 bases in between. Germline lookup yields CDR1 LGHNA and CDR2 YSLEER. This CDR3 region has 14 residues.

The chain uses TRBV29-1 and TRBJ2-7, with 11 bases lining up with TRBD1. CDR1 and CDR2 from the germline V gene are SQVTM and ANQGSEA. The CDR3 is 12 residues long. The trim removed 7 bases at V and 5 bases at J, leaving 4 bases unmatched. The CDR3 is CSAPGQGDEQYF. CDR3 sequence (DNA): TGCAGCGCCCCGGGACAGGGGGACGAGCAGTACTTC.

This chain links TRBV5-1 with TRBJ2-1, with 8 bases matching TRBD1. With 0 bases clipped from V and 4 bases from J, the junction kept 3 bases outside the gene matches. The CDR3 runs to 15 residues. CDR1 is SGHRS, CDR2 YFSETQ, per germline. CDR3 region: CASSLGTGKYNEQFF. In DNA, the CDR3 is TGCGCCAGCAGCTTGGGGACAGGGAAATACAATGAGCAGTTCTTC.

The V gene is TRBV6-1, the J gene TRBJ2-2; the D call may be TRBD1 or TRBD2 (5 bases each). There are 14 residues in the CDR3. Germline lookup yields CDR1 MNHNS and CDR2 SASEGT. The CDR3 loop reads CAWRGEGDTGELFF. The CDR3 nucleotides are TGTGCTTGGAGAGGGGAAGGGGACACCGGGGAGCTGTTTTTT.

The chain uses TRBV9 and TRBJ2-1, with TRBD1 matching over 9 bases. Germline V CDR1 and CDR2: SGDLS, YYNGEE. The CDR3 sequence is 15 residues long. The V and J ends lost 0 bases and 7 bases, in that order; junction bases with no gene match: 5. The CDR3 DNA reads TGTGCCAGCAGCGTAGGGGACAGGGAGTTAAATGAGCAGTTCTTC. Protein sequence: CASSVGDRELNEQFF.

The CDR3 protein is CASSQVTSGHEQFF. The DNA for the CDR3 is TGCGCCAGCAGCCAAGTTACTAGCGGGCATGAGCAGTTCTTC. This chain links TRBV4-1 with TRBJ2-1; TRBD2 agrees at 9 bases. CDR1 is MGHRA and CDR2 is YSYEKL in the germline V gene. Trimming took 1 base from V and 8 from J; bases not matched to a gene: 3. The CDR3 is made up of 14 amino acids.

The chain uses TRBV20-1 and TRBJ1-2; D unclear. This CDR3 is built from 13 residues. The V gene lost 3 bases and the J gene lost 8 bases, with 16 bases spanning the gap. Germline CDR1 DFQATT, CDR2 SNEGSKA (reference sequence). The CDR3, as DNA: TGCAGTGCTAGGGCACCAACCGAGTGGGGCTACACCTTC. This codes for CSARAPTEWGYTF.

This clonotype was detected only once. The V and J genes are TRBV7-8 and TRBJ2-1; TRBD2 is a possible D gene (5 bases). The CDR3 has 12 residues. Trimming cost V 5 bases and J 15 bases, with 17 bases left between them. Germline V lookup: CDR1 SGHVS, CDR2 FQNEAQ. The CDR3 region is CASSIDSRGLFF. The CDR3 DNA reads as TGTGCCAGCAGCATAGATAGCCGAGGGCTGTTCTTC.

J is TRBJ1-5 and V is TRBV28, with D perhaps TRBD1 (5 bases). The CDR3 totals 14 residues. Germline V gene sequence: CDR1 MDHEN, CDR2 SYDVKM. V shed 8 bases and J shed 5 bases, with 16 bases lying between them. CDR3 sequence (DNA): TGTGCCAGCGCCGGGGGGTCTTGGGATCAGCCCCAGCATTTT. Translating it yields CASAGGSWDQPQHF.

The V call is TRBV29-1, the J call TRBJ2-7; TRBD2 might be the D (6 bases). CDR1 is SQVTM, CDR2 ANQGSEA, per germline. Between the trimmed V and J ends, which lost 1 base and 4 bases, there was a span of 8 bases. There are 12 residues in the CDR3. CDR3 in amino acids: CSVEGGVYEQYF. Written as DNA, the CDR3 is TGCAGCGTTGAAGGGGGGGTGTACGAGCAGTACTTC.

This clonotype was seen just once. The V gene is TRBV12-3 or TRBV12-4, the J gene TRBJ1-1, with D maybe TRBD1 (6 bases). V was cut by 5 bases and J by 1 base, with 8 bases left in between. The CDR3 has 13 amino acids. CDR3 nucleotide sequence: TGTGCCAGCAGTAGCAGGGGGAACACTGAAGCTTTCTTT. Translating gives CASSSRGNTEAFF.

This chain links TRBV27 with TRBJ2-7, with no clear D. Trimming took 4 bases from V and 0 from J, leaving 7 bases between them. Germline lookup yields CDR1 MNHEY and CDR2 SMNVEV (reference sequence). The CDR3 runs 13 residues. The CDR3 DNA reads as TGTGCCAGCAGTTCAGGTAACTCCTACGAGCAGTACTTC. Protein sequence: CASSSGNSYEQYF.

CDR3 loop: CASSFRGGSSGELFF. The DNA for the CDR3 is TGTGCCAGCAGTTTTAGGGGGGGCTCTAGCGGGGAGCTGTTTTTT. The chain combines TRBV7-2 with TRBJ2-2, with D tentatively TRBD2 (7 bases). There are 15 residues in the CDR3. Germline loops: CDR1 SGHTA, CDR2 FQGNSA. V was cut by 6 bases and J by 7 bases, with 18 bases left in between.

This chain connects TRBV25-1 to TRBJ1-1; possible D gene TRBD1, 5 bases. CDR1 and CDR2 (germline): MGHDK, SYGVNS. Between the trimmed V and J ends, which lost 5 bases and 2 bases, there was a span of 9 bases. There are 13 residues in the CDR3. CDR3 region: CASSLQGNTEAFF. The CDR3 nucleotides read TGTGCCAGCAGTCTCCAGGGTAACACTGAAGCTTTCTTT.

J is TRBJ2-3 and V is TRBV7-2; D might be TRBD1 (6 bases). Germline V CDR1 and CDR2: SGHTA, FQGNSA. There are 12 residues in the CDR3. Deletions cut 8 bases from V and 5 bases from J, with 11 bases between. In DNA form, the CDR3 reads TGTGCCAGCGGGGGCCGGGGAGATACGCAGTATTTT. It is translated as CASGGRGDTQYF.

The chain carries TRBV27 and TRBJ1-2, with a possible D match to TRBD1 (5 bases). CDR1 is MNHEY, CDR2 SMNVEV, per germline (reference sequence). This CDR3 is 13 amino acids long. V lost 2 bases to trimming and J lost 8 bases, with 12 bases between them. The CDR3 protein is CASSLIWGDGYTF. CDR3 sequence (DNA): TGTGCCAGCAGTTTAATTTGGGGGGACGGCTACACCTTC.

The sample holds one count of this clonotype. The chain links TRBV12-3 or TRBV12-4 to TRBJ1-3, with D hard to call. The ends were cut back, 5 bases at V and 7 bases at J, with 12 bases in the middle. The CDR3 runs to 13 residues. The CDR3 bases are TGTGCCAGCAGTCCCCGACTGGGGAACACCATATATTTT. Translation gives CASSPRLGNTIYF.

The count of this clonotype is one. V gene TRBV29-1 combines with J gene TRBJ2-7; no definite D call. Germline V gene lookup returns CDR1 SQVTM and CDR2 ANQGSEA. The V end lost 4 bases, the J end lost 5 bases, and 12 bases lay between the germline ends. The CDR3 spans 12 residues. The DNA of the CDR3 is TGCAGCGTTGGATTGGCACGTCACGAGCAGTACTTC. It is translated as CSVGLARHEQYF.

The J gene is TRBJ1-2, the V gene TRBV1; the table names TRBD1, a call not compared with the DNA. TRBV1 is classified as a pseudogene. The CDR3 runs 16 residues. DNA for the CDR3: TGCACCAGCAGCCAAGACCCCGGGCGGGACAACTATGGCTACACCTTC. Protein: CTSSQDPGRDNYGYTF.

The V call is TRBV7-9, the J call TRBJ2-5; TRBD2 agrees at 7 bases. J was trimmed by 6 bases and V by 3 bases; bases with no gene match: 10. CDR3 size: 15 residues. Germline V gene sequence: CDR1 SEHNR, CDR2 FQNEAQ (reference sequence). The CDR3 DNA reads as TGTGCCAGCAGCTTCTTCGGGGGGTTAGAACAGACCCAGTACTTC. Translating gives CASSFFGGLEQTQYF.